This TCR beta chain was retrieved from a study of blood T cell repertoires in COVID-19. Whole-study context: Material from acute and convalescent COVID-19 was sourced from the United States, Italy and Spain. From T cells, B-cell-depleted T cells, or PBMCs came the material, which was cDNA or gDNA.

As originally analysed: Reference gene primer amplification gave estimated nucleated cell counts. Clones were read by immunoSEQ multiplex PCR, and TCRdb kept only the in-frame ones, dropping some. V, J and clone size are taken as reported in that table, and D and trimming were inferred from the DNA itself. The sample has some 160,000 clones, 84% seen once. Followed longitudinally, the Seattle patients had been enrolled during active infection. This CDR3 is built from 16 residues. With 2 bases clipped from V and 3 bases from J, the junction kept 3 bases outside the gene matches. CDR1 is MNHEY and CDR2 is SMNVEV in the germline V gene (reference sequence).

The specimen was peripheral blood. The sequence was collected from a woman of 80 years or more with COVID-19, enrolled during active disease. The chain joins TRBV27 to TRBJ2-3, with 12 bases identical to TRBD2. In DNA, the CDR3 is TGTGCCAGCAGTTTACACGGACTAGCGGGAACAGATACGCAGTATTTT. Translating it yields CASSLHGLAGTDTQYF.